This passage covers 8 T cell receptor beta chains from one sample sequenced in a study of technical replicates of blood from a few donors (dated by TCRdb to the late 2010s). The library was built by means of the immunoSEQ multiplex PCR assay. As stored in TCRdb, this immuneACCESS dataset retains in-frame rearrangements with V and J assigned. A fraction of the clones does not appear; measured against another copy, unresolved V genes explain less than half of the discrepancy, and the remainder lacks a known reason. In this sample the table shows approximately 100,000 clones, 96% of which occur a single time. Of the sample, 0.2% to 0.25% is held by the ten largest clones. The sequenced material came from T cells isolated from PBMCs. The receptors stem from a human donor in good health.

V usage is TRBV10-2 and J usage is TRBJ1-6; the match to TRBD1 covers 8 bases. Trimming cost V 4 bases and J 5 bases; bases outside gene matches: 4. Germline V CDR1 and CDR2: WSHSY, SAAADI. This CDR3 has 15 amino acids. The CDR3 sequence is CASSVQTGDNSPLHF. The CDR3 DNA reads as TGCGCCAGCAGTGTCCAGACAGGGGATAATTCACCCCTCCACTTT.

The chain employs TRBV10-3 and TRBJ1-4; 7 bases map to TRBD1. The V and J ends lost 4 bases and 5 bases, in that order; junction bases with no gene match: 10. CDR1 is ENHRY and CDR2 is SYGVKD in the germline V gene. CDR3 size: 16 residues. The CDR3 region is CAISGGDSSTNEKLFF. DNA for the CDR3: TGTGCCATCAGTGGCGGGGACAGTTCCACGAATGAAAAACTGTTTTTT.

The chain is built from TRBV5-1 and TRBJ1-5; D is possibly TRBD1 (5 bases). The germline V gene encodes CDR1 SGHRS and CDR2 YFSETQ. The V end was cut by 4 bases, the J end by 5 bases, with 13 bases between. The CDR3 runs to 14 residues. This CDR3 is CASSPRGFDQPQHF. DNA of the CDR3: TGCGCCAGCAGCCCTAGGGGTTTCGATCAGCCCCAGCATTTT.

The chain couples TRBV21-1 to TRBJ2-1; the D call TRBD2 from the table was never checked on the DNA. TRBV21-1 is described as a pseudogene. CDR3 length equals 20 residues. This CDR3 reads CASSGRRLQTKKPPYNEQFF. The CDR3 DNA reads TGTGCCAGCAGCGGCAGGAGGCTCCAAACCAAAAAGCCGCCCTACAATGAGCAGTTCTTC.

The chain uses TRBV2 and TRBJ2-1; 10 nucleotides align to TRBD2. CDR1 is SNHLY and CDR2 is FYNNEI in the germline V gene. Trimming removed 4 bases from V and 4 bases from J; junction bases left unmatched: 4. The CDR3 spans 15 residues. For the CDR3, the DNA is TGTGCCAGCAGTGGAGCGGGGGGGATGTACAATGAGCAGTTCTTC. Translation: CASSGAGGMYNEQFF.

The rearrangement uses TRBV19 and TRBJ2-4, with D perhaps matching TRBD1 (6 bases). In germline, CDR1 is LNHDA, CDR2 SQIVND (reference sequence). The V and J ends lost 0 bases and 0 bases respectively, with 12 bases between them. This CDR3 has 17 residues. The CDR3 is CASSIEGQGLAKNIQYF. CDR3 bases: TGTGCCAGTAGTATAGAGGGTCAGGGGCTAGCCAAAAACATTCAGTACTTC.

The chain has TRBV28 and TRBJ1-4; tentatively, D is TRBD1 (5 bases). Germline CDR1 reads MDHEN; CDR2 reads SYDVKM. This CDR3 region has 14 residues. Trimming pared 6 bases from V and 5 bases from J, leaving 13 bases between. The CDR3 region is CASSLPTVNEKLFF. CDR3 nucleotide sequence: TGTGCCAGCAGCCTACCGACAGTAAATGAAAAACTGTTTTTT.

This chain uses TRBV28 with TRBJ2-7; D is undetermined. Germline V gene data show CDR1 as MDHEN and CDR2 as SYDVKM. Trimming pared 3 bases from V and 2 bases from J, leaving 5 bases between. CDR3 length: 12 amino acids. CDR3 amino acids: CASSFNPYEQYF. The CDR3 DNA follows: TGTGCCAGCAGTTTTAATCCCTACGAGCAGTACTTC.